These 27 T cell receptor beta chains were sequenced from one sample in a study of CD8 T cells in ankylosing spondylitis. In TCRdb, the 5' RACE reads were re-called with MiXCR into one record per CDR3 protein. Altogether hundreds of thousands of distinct CDR3 sequences are present, less than 25% being singletons, with the ten largest covering under 4%. The sequencing input was blood, either unsorted or a sorted T cell fraction (not recorded which). These receptors all come from a female donor with ankylosing spondylitis or in good health (not recorded which).

The chain recombines TRBV25-1 with TRBJ1-2, with a possible D match to TRBD1 (5 bases). This CDR3 has 14 residues. Germline V CDR1 and CDR2: MGHDK, SYGVNS. The V end lost 5 bases, the J end lost 8 bases, and 18 bases lay between the germline ends. The CDR3 spells CASSPPGALGGYTF. In nucleotides, the CDR3 is TGTGCCAGCAGTCCCCCCGGGGCATTAGGAGGCTACACCTTC.

The CDR3 is CASSTGTGGLYEQYF. As DNA, the CDR3 is TGTGCCAGCAGCACGGGGACAGGGGGTTTGTACGAGCAGTACTTC. The V gene is TRBV9, the J gene TRBJ2-7, with 11 bases aligning to TRBD1. CDR3 length: 15 amino acids. Germline V gene data show CDR1 as SGDLS and CDR2 as YYNGEE. With V trimmed by 4 bases and J by 4 bases, 7 bases remained unmatched.

This chain connects TRBV5-1 to TRBJ1-2, with D maybe TRBD1 (6 bases). Between the trimmed V and J ends, which lost 4 bases and 5 bases, there was a span of 18 bases. The CDR3 loop spans 15 amino acids. The germline CDR1 and CDR2 sequences are SGHRS and YFSETQ. This CDR3 reads CASSPRGGGDYGYTF. The CDR3 region has the DNA TGCGCCAGCAGCCCGCGAGGGGGGGGCGATTATGGCTACACCTTC.

This clonotype occurred many times. The gene calls are TRBV5-5 and TRBJ1-2, with 10 bases fitting TRBD1. The CDR3 is 14 residues long. J was trimmed by 4 bases and V by 3 bases; bases with no gene match: 3. Germline assignment: CDR1 SGHKS and CDR2 YYEKEE (reference sequence). The CDR3 DNA follows: TGTGCCAGCAGCTCCGGGACAGGGGCCTATGGCTACACCTTC. Amino acids: CASSSGTGAYGYTF.

This clonotype was detected a few times. The V gene is TRBV6-1, the J gene TRBJ2-7; the D gene is possibly TRBD2 (5 bases). Trimming removed 6 bases at V and 2 bases at J, with 20 bases between. From germline, CDR1 is MNHNS and CDR2 SASEGT. The CDR3 sequence is 16 residues long. Here the CDR3 DNA reads TGTGCCAGCAGCCCCCGGTCTTCGCGGGCTGCCTACGAGCAGTACTTC. Encoded protein: CASSPRSSRAAYEQYF.

V is TRBV30 and J is TRBJ1-2, with D unclear. V was cut by 6 bases and J by 7 bases, with 15 bases left in between. The CDR3 spans 12 residues. Germline V gene data show CDR1 as GTSNPN and CDR2 as SVGIG (reference sequence). In DNA, the CDR3 is TGTGCCTGCGACGAGACGAAGCGTGGCTACACCTTC. Protein: CACDETKRGYTF.

This clonotype appeared once. J is TRBJ1-6 and V is TRBV6-5, with D unresolved. Germline CDR1 and CDR2: MNHEY and SVGAGI. Trimming took off 4 bases at V and 6 bases at J, with 10 bases between the two ends. The CDR3 runs 14 residues. In DNA, the CDR3 is TGTGCCAGCAGTTTCGAACGGTCTAATTCACCCCTCCACTTT. Protein sequence: CASSFERSNSPLHF.

This clonotype was detected a few times. The chain recombines TRBV4-3 with TRBJ1-5; D ambiguous. Trimming took 0 bases from V and 5 from J, leaving 5 bases between them. CDR1 is LGHNA, CDR2 YSLEER, per germline. There are 13 residues in the CDR3. CDR3 region: CASSQEADQPQHF. The DNA for the CDR3 is TGCGCCAGCAGCCAAGAAGCAGATCAGCCCCAGCATTTT.

This clonotype was counted between two and nine times. The CDR3 here is CASSYRRELEQFF. CDR3 DNA: TGTGCCAGCAGTTACAGGCGGGAGCTTGAGCAGTTCTTC. The chain carries TRBV6-5 and TRBJ2-1; 7 positions agree with TRBD2. With V trimmed by 2 bases and J by 9 bases, 4 bases remained unmatched. Germline V gene data show CDR1 as MNHEY and CDR2 as SVGAGI. CDR3 length: 13 amino acids.

Many counts were recorded for this clonotype. The V gene is TRBV5-1, the J gene TRBJ2-1; D is possibly TRBD1 (6 bases). The CDR3 totals 15 residues. Between the trimmed V and J ends, which lost 0 bases and 7 bases, there was a span of 14 bases. Germline CDR1 and CDR2: SGHRS and YFSETQ. CDR3 sequence (DNA): TGCGCCAGCAGCTTGGAAGGCCGGCAGGGGAATGAGCAGTTCTTC. Its protein product is CASSLEGRQGNEQFF.

In its sample, this clonotype was seen a few times. The CDR3 sequence: CSASFETQYF. As DNA, the CDR3 is TGCAGTGCATCCTTCGAGACCCAGTACTTC. This chain connects TRBV20-1 to TRBJ2-5, with D unresolved. This CDR3 has 10 residues. Trimming stripped 6 bases from V and 5 bases from J, with 7 bases between. CDR1 and CDR2 from the germline V gene are DFQATT and SNEGSKA (reference sequence).

This clonotype came up a few times. The CDR3 protein is CASSLKGLGELFF. CDR3 DNA: TGTGCCAGCAGCTTGAAGGGGCTCGGGGAGCTGTTTTTT. The chain employs TRBV5-6 and TRBJ2-2, with a possible D match to TRBD1 (5 bases). With 1 base removed from V and 7 bases from J, the gap between germline ends came to 8 bases. The CDR3 has 13 residues. Germline CDR1 SGHDT, CDR2 YYEEEE.

The chain is built from TRBV4-3 and TRBJ2-3; 9 bases line up with TRBD2. The V and J ends lost 2 bases and 0 bases, in that order; junction bases with no gene match: 6. Germline V gives CDR1 LGHNA, CDR2 YSLEER. There are 17 residues in the CDR3. The CDR3 spells CASSQTTSGYSTDTQYF. CDR3 nucleotide sequence: TGCGCCAGCAGCCAAACGACTAGCGGATATAGCACAGATACGCAGTATTTT.

The chain is built from TRBV15 and TRBJ2-1, with 9 nucleotides matching TRBD1. CDR3 size: 16 residues. Germline V lookup: CDR1 LNHNV, CDR2 YYDKDF (reference sequence). Unmatched junction bases numbered 7, after V lost 1 base and J lost 6 bases. The CDR3 region has the DNA TGTGCCACCAGCAGAGGGACAGGGGTTAATTTCAATGAGCAGTTCTTC. The encoded protein is CATSRGTGVNFNEQFF.

This clonotype came up many times. The chain employs TRBV11-2 and TRBJ2-1, with 10 positions matching TRBD1. Trimming at V came to 5 bases and at J to 7 bases, leaving 11 bases not matched to a gene. CDR1 is SGHAT, CDR2 FQNNGV, per germline. The CDR3 runs 16 residues. As DNA, the CDR3 is TGTGCCAGCAGCACCCAGACAGGGGGCTATCGGAATGAGCAGTTCTTC. This codes for CASSTQTGGYRNEQFF.

The chain links TRBV7-9 to TRBJ1-6; a possible D gene is TRBD1 (5 bases). CDR3 length equals 13 residues. Germline CDR1 SEHNR, CDR2 FQNEAQ (reference sequence). CDR3 coding DNA: TGTGCGGCGGGGGTATTACTTAATTCACCCCTCCACTTT. Translation gives CAAGVLLNSPLHF.

In its sample, this clonotype was seen many times. J is TRBJ2-7 and V is TRBV20-1, with a tentative D call TRBD1 (5 bases). The CDR3 is 13 residues long. Per the germline V gene, CDR1 is DFQATT and CDR2 is SNEGSKA (reference sequence). The V gene lost 3 bases and the J gene lost 7 bases, with 16 bases spanning the gap. The DNA of the CDR3 is TGCAGTGCTAGGATCCTAGGGGTGGGGGAGCAGTACTTC. Translating gives CSARILGVGEQYF.

In its sample, this clonotype was seen a few times. The chain is built from TRBV7-3 and TRBJ2-1; the match to TRBD2 covers 9 bases. Germline V gene lookup returns CDR1 SGHTA and CDR2 FQGTGA. V was clipped by 3 bases and J by 4 bases; unmatched bases: 7. The CDR3 totals 16 residues. In nucleotides, the CDR3 is TGTGCCAGCAGCTTGGTTAGCGGGAGCGGTTACAATGAGCAGTTCTTC. Protein: CASSLVSGSGYNEQFF.

This clonotype was observed a handful of times. The chain carries TRBV6-5 and TRBJ2-1; 8 bases map to TRBD2. The V segment lost 0 bases and the J segment 0 bases; nucleotides outside the gene matches: 10. This CDR3 is built from 19 residues. In germline, CDR1 is MNHEY, CDR2 SVGAGI. The CDR3 DNA follows: TGTGCCAGCAGTTACTCGGGACTAGTCCGGGTAGGCTCCTACAATGAGCAGTTCTTC. This encodes CASSYSGLVRVGSYNEQFF.

The genes are TRBV2 and TRBJ2-1; 7 nucleotides agree with TRBD2. Germline V CDR1 and CDR2: SNHLY, FYNNEI. The CDR3 is made up of 14 amino acids. After removal of 5 bases from V and 3 bases from J, the junction contained 4 bases not matched to a gene. The CDR3 protein is CASSREVGYNEQFF. As DNA, the CDR3 is TGTGCCAGCAGTCGGGAGGTGGGCTACAATGAGCAGTTCTTC.

The chain couples TRBV7-2 to TRBJ2-2; 7 nucleotides match TRBD1. Germline V CDR1 and CDR2: SGHTA, FQGNSA. The CDR3 length is 15 residues. Unmatched junction bases numbered 8, after V lost 4 bases and J lost 6 bases. The CDR3 DNA reads TGTGCCAGCAGCTCTAACAGGGGATCGTCCGGGGAGCTGTTTTTT. It yields the protein CASSSNRGSSGELFF.

The chain recombines TRBV11-2 with TRBJ2-1, with D tentatively TRBD1 or TRBD2 (6 bases each). V lost 5 bases and J 5 bases, leaving 16 bases between the germline ends. The germline V gene encodes CDR1 SGHAT and CDR2 FQNNGV. CDR3 length: 15 amino acids. This CDR3 reads CASSPKGGIHNEQFF. CDR3 sequence (DNA): TGTGCCAGCAGCCCTAAGGGGGGAATCCACAATGAGCAGTTCTTC.

The chain joins TRBV5-1 to TRBJ2-1; 9 bases line up with TRBD1. Losses at the gene ends were 2 bases for V and 5 bases for J; bases not matched to a gene: 11. There are 17 residues in the CDR3. Germline V gene data show CDR1 as SGHRS and CDR2 as YFSETQ. The DNA of the CDR3 is TGCGCCAGCAGCTTCGGGTACCGGACAGGGGCTAACAATGAGCAGTTCTTC. Translation gives CASSFGYRTGANNEQFF.

CDR3 sequence: CSHTGGAHRGGSYNEQFF. The CDR3 nucleotides read TGCAGTCATACAGGGGGCGCCCACAGGGGGGGCTCCTACAATGAGCAGTTCTTC. The rearrangement links TRBV20-1 to TRBJ2-1; 9 nucleotides match TRBD1. CDR1 is DFQATT, CDR2 SNEGSKA, per germline (reference sequence). V was clipped by 8 bases and J by 0 bases; unmatched bases: 17. This CDR3 spans 18 amino acids.

Note on this clonotype: This may stem from a read error, because a much larger clone lies one nucleotide away. The chain links TRBV7-2 to TRBJ2-5; 10 positions match TRBD2. There are 15 residues in the CDR3. Looked up from germline, CDR1 is SGHTA and CDR2 is FQGNSA. The CDR3 region is CASSQPLAGQETRYF. CDR3 bases: TGTGCCAGCAGCCAACCACTAGCGGGGCAAGAGACCCGGTACTTC.

Only a few counts were recorded for this clonotype. The genes are TRBV29-1 and TRBJ2-1; D tentatively fits TRBD1 or TRBD2 (6 bases each). The CDR3 is made up of 13 amino acids. The V end lost 1 base, the J end lost 7 bases, and 11 bases lay between the germline ends. CDR1 SQVTM and CDR2 ANQGSEA come from the germline V gene. The CDR3 sequence is CSVEGWRGNEQFF. CDR3 DNA sequence: TGCAGCGTTGAAGGGTGGAGGGGGAATGAGCAGTTCTTC.

A few counts support this clonotype. This may stem from a read error, because a much larger clone lies one nucleotide away. The V gene is TRBV20-1, the J gene TRBJ2-1; the D gene is possibly TRBD1 (6 bases). CDR3 length equals 14 residues. The V gene's germline CDR1 is DFQATT and CDR2 SNEGSKA (reference sequence). This chain's CDR3 is CSGVPTGTYNEHFF. The CDR3, as DNA: TGCAGTGGGGTACCCACAGGGACATACAATGAGCATTTCTTC.